One T cell receptor (beta chain) is described in this entry. As yet, its antigen is unknown. Looked up from germline, CDR1 is LGHDT and CDR2 is YNNKEL (reference sequence). Germline trimming cut 4 bases from V and 6 bases from J; bases unmatched to any gene: 5. CDR3 length: 14 residues. The data belong to a study of persistence of HIV-infected CD4 T cells. An overlapping HIV-1 Gag peptide pool stimulated these cells at 0.85 to 1 ug/peptide/mL. CD40L/CD69 double-negative CD45RO-high memory CD4+ T cells were collected. The libraries were made with immunoSEQ version 4 in survey mode. Only in-frame clones appear in the TCRdb table, and some are missing; sequencing was by immunoSEQ multiplex PCR. The table lists some 58,000 clones, about 77% of them singletons.

The chain has TRBV3-1 (or the pseudogene TRBV3-2) and TRBJ1-2; 10 bases are a match to TRBD1. This specimen was CD4+ T cells sorted from PBMCs after approximately 19-hour stimulation, taken from a patient who received antiretroviral therapy. This clonotype was obtained from an adult man with HIV who was CMV-seropositive. The CDR3 DNA is TGTGCCAGCAGCCGCGGGACAGGGGCTAATGGCTACACCTTC. It codes for CASSRGTGANGYTF.